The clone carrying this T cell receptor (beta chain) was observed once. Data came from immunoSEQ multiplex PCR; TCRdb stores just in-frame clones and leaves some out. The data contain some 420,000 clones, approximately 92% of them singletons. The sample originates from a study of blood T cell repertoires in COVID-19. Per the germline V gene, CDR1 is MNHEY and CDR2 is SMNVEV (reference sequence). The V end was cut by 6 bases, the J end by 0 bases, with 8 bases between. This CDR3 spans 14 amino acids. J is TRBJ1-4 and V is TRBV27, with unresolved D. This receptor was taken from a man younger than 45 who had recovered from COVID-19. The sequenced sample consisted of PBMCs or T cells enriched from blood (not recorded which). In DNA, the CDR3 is TGTGCCAGCAGCAGAATTGCAACTAATGAAAAACTGTTTTTT. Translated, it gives CASSRIATNEKLFF. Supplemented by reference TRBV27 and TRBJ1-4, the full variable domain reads EAQVTQNPRYLITVTGKKLTVTCSQNMNHEYMSWYRQDPGLGLRQIYYSMNVEVTDKGDVPEGYKVSRKEKRNFPLILESPSPNQTSLYFCASSRIATNEKLFFGSGTQLSVL.